A single sample gave rise to the 18 T cell receptor beta chains below, sequenced in a study of Graves' ophthalmopathy and Graves' hyperthyroidism. As the template, RNA transcripts were used to amplify TCR beta CDR3 regions. HTBI primers primed a first-round RT-PCR, and a second-round multiplex PCR followed. Each CDR3 protein gets one entry after TCRdb re-called the multiplex PCR reads with MiXCR. The sample has 300,000 to 350,000 distinct CDR3 sequences, roughly 17% seen once; the top ten hold around 12%. Sequenced sample: peripheral blood. All receptors come from an adult man with Graves' ophthalmopathy.

This clonotype was detected ten times or more. The CDR3, as DNA: TGTGCCAGTAGTATAACCCACTATAGCAATCAGCCCCAGCATTTT. Translating it yields CASSITHYSNQPQHF. The chain links TRBV19 to TRBJ1-5; no clear D. V lost 2 bases, J lost 0 bases, and 8 bases lay in between. The CDR3 totals 15 residues. Looked up from germline, CDR1 is LNHDA and CDR2 is SQIVND (reference sequence).

This clonotype was recorded at least ten times. J is TRBJ2-4 and V is TRBV7-8; no clear D. This CDR3 contains 15 residues. Trimming cost V 5 bases and J 7 bases, with 18 bases left between them. CDR1 is SGHVS and CDR2 is FQNEAQ in the germline V gene. The CDR3: CASSLFQDHTNIQYF. In DNA, the CDR3 is TGTGCCAGCAGCCTTTTTCAGGACCACACGAACATTCAGTACTTC.

This clonotype appeared many times. The chain couples TRBV5-1 to TRBJ2-5; tentatively, D is TRBD1 or TRBD2 (5 bases each). CDR1 and CDR2 from the germline V gene are SGHRS and YFSETQ. V was clipped by 4 bases and J by 4 bases, with 20 bases between them. The CDR3 has 16 amino acids. CDR3 protein: CASSPDPGAWGETQYF. The CDR3 region has the DNA TGCGCCAGCAGCCCCGACCCCGGGGCTTGGGGAGAGACCCAGTACTTC. Based on the CDR3 plus reference TRBV5-1 and TRBJ2-5, the full variable domain is KAGVTQTPRYLIKTRGQQVTLSCSPISGHRSVSWYQQTPGQGLQFLFEYFSETQRNKGNFPGRFSGRQFSNSRSEMNVSTLELGDSALYLCASSPDPGAWGETQYFGPGTRLLVL.

The chain has TRBV6-1 and TRBJ2-7; D might be TRBD1 (6 bases). Germline loops: CDR1 MNHNS, CDR2 SASEGT. The CDR3 sequence is 12 residues long. V lost 7 bases and J lost 3, with 10 bases in between. The CDR3: CASTGQFYEQYF. The CDR3 DNA reads TGTGCCAGCACCGGACAGTTCTACGAGCAGTACTTC.

This clonotype was counted at least ten times. The CDR3 protein is CASGTTRGANVLTF. CDR3 nucleotide sequence: TGTGCCAGTGGGACAACTCGTGGGGCCAACGTCCTGACTTTC. This chain uses TRBV19 with TRBJ2-6; TRBD1 is a possible D gene (6 bases). CDR3 length: 14 amino acids. V lost 8 bases and J lost 3, with 11 bases in between. In germline, CDR1 is LNHDA, CDR2 SQIVND (reference sequence).

This clonotype was observed many times. The chain employs TRBV2 and TRBJ1-2; D uncertain. The CDR3 loop spans 11 amino acids. Germline lookup yields CDR1 SNHLY and CDR2 FYNNEI. Trimming removed 9 bases from V and 4 bases from J, with 9 bases in between. In DNA, the CDR3 is TGTGCCAGTGGCTATTTCTATGGCTACACCTTC. It encodes CASGYFYGYTF.

The V gene is TRBV4-1, the J gene TRBJ2-5; TRBD2 matches 9 bases. The junction had 24 bases not matched to a gene; V was cut back by 4 bases and J by 0 bases. There are 22 residues in the CDR3. Germline-derived CDR1 and CDR2 are MGHRA and YSYEKL. CDR3 amino acids: CASSRAYPGALAGLRHQETQYF. CDR3 DNA: TGCGCCAGCAGCCGAGCGTACCCAGGGGCCCTAGCGGGGTTACGACACCAAGAGACCCAGTACTTC.

This sequence joins TRBV6-1 and TRBJ2-7; no reliable D call. The V end lost 6 bases, the J end lost 2 bases, and 14 bases lay between the germline ends. The CDR3 length is 14 residues. Germline CDR1 MNHNS, CDR2 SASEGT. The CDR3: CASRGRSSTYEQYF. The CDR3 region has the DNA TGTGCCAGCAGAGGTCGATCTTCTACCTACGAGCAGTACTTC.

The table lists this clonotype with many counts. V gene TRBV5-1 combines with J gene TRBJ2-7; D might be TRBD1 (6 bases). Between the trimmed V and J ends, which lost 4 bases and 0 bases, there was a span of 14 bases. Per germline, CDR1 SGHRS and CDR2 YFSETQ. The CDR3 has 15 residues. CDR3 bases: TGCGCCAGCAGCCCCGACAGGACAAGCTCCTACGAGCAGTACTTC. This encodes CASSPDRTSSYEQYF.

This clonotype was observed at least ten times. The chain employs TRBV28 and TRBJ1-5, with 7 bases fitting TRBD1. The germline gives CDR1 MDHEN, CDR2 SYDVKM. This CDR3 has 15 residues. V trimming: 6 bases; J trimming: 2 bases; junction bases outside the gene matches: 7. CDR3 coding DNA: TGTGCCAGCAGACCGACAGGGTTGGGCAATCAGCCCCAGCATTTT. It encodes CASRPTGLGNQPQHF.

The chain recombines TRBV7-3 with TRBJ2-5; 8 bases match TRBD2. The germline V gene has CDR1 SGHTA and CDR2 FQGTGA. This CDR3 spans 15 amino acids. V was clipped by 2 bases and J by 5 bases; unmatched bases: 7. CDR3 DNA sequence: TGTGCCAGCAGCTTATCAGGACTAGCCTGGGAGACCCAGTACTTC. Its protein product is CASSLSGLAWETQYF.

This clonotype was seen repeatedly, ten times or more. This sequence joins TRBV3-1 and TRBJ2-6; D is possibly TRBD1 or TRBD2 (5 bases each). CDR3 length: 16 amino acids. Trimming left V 0 bases short and J 2 bases short, with 8 bases between. Germline V gives CDR1 LGHDT, CDR2 YNNKEL (reference sequence). This chain's CDR3 is CASSQEQGAGANVLTF. CDR3 coding DNA: TGTGCCAGCAGCCAAGAGCAGGGAGCTGGGGCCAACGTCCTGACTTTC.

This clonotype occurred many times. J is TRBJ1-2 and V is TRBV7-8, with 8 positions matching TRBD1. Trimming cost V 4 bases and J 5 bases; bases outside gene matches: 12. Germline V gene data show CDR1 as SGHVS and CDR2 as FQNEAQ. CDR3 length: 16 amino acids. The CDR3 bases are TGTGCCAGCAGCTCGAGACAGGGGAGTATTGGGTATGGCTACACCTTC. As protein: CASSSRQGSIGYGYTF.

This clonotype was detected ten times or more. The chain uses TRBV12-3 or TRBV12-4 and TRBJ1-5; D gene unclear. V lost 6 bases to trimming and J lost 4 bases, with 22 bases between them. The CDR3 is 17 amino acids. CDR3 nucleotide sequence: TGTGCCAGCAGCCGCGACCTATCAAACGCCCGGAATCAGCCCCAGCATTTT. Residues: CASSRDLSNARNQPQHF.

This clonotype was detected many times. This chain links TRBV10-3 with TRBJ2-2, with 10 bases matching TRBD1. V lost 0 bases, J lost 3 bases, and 7 bases stayed unmatched. There are 18 residues in the CDR3. Germline CDR1 is ENHRY and CDR2 is SYGVKD. CDR3 nucleotide sequence: TGTGCCATCAGTGAGTCAGCAGTCGGACAGGGGGACACCGGGGAGCTGTTTTTT. Translated, it gives CAISESAVGQGDTGELFF.

In this sample, this clonotype turned up many times. V gene TRBV6-1 combines with J gene TRBJ1-2; D is ambiguous. The V and J ends lost 0 bases and 6 bases respectively, with 11 bases between them. The CDR3 runs 14 residues. Germline assignment: CDR1 MNHNS and CDR2 SASEGT. The CDR3: CASSEALWENGYTF. CDR3 DNA: TGTGCCAGCAGTGAAGCGCTTTGGGAAAATGGCTACACCTTC.

The rearrangement joins TRBV13 to TRBJ2-7; D remains ambiguous. The CDR3 has 13 residues. V gave up 5 bases and J gave up 5 bases, with 13 bases separating them. Germline CDR1 PRHDT, CDR2 FYEKMQ (reference sequence). The CDR3 sequence: CASSLRSADEQYF. In DNA form, the CDR3 reads TGTGCCAGCAGCCTGCGGTCCGCCGACGAGCAGTACTTC. Looking up the rest from reference TRBV13 and TRBJ2-7 gives the full variable domain: AAGVIQSPRHLIKEKRETATLKCYPIPRHDTVYWYQQGPGQDPQFLISFYEKMQSDKGSIPDRFSAQQFSDYHSELNMSSLELGDSALYFCASSLRSADEQYFGPGTRLTVT.

The V gene is TRBV20-1, the J gene TRBJ2-5; tentatively, D is TRBD1 (10 bases). CDR3 length equals 21 residues. From germline, CDR1 is DFQATT and CDR2 SNEGSKA (reference sequence). The V gene lost 6 bases and the J gene lost 2 bases, with 37 bases spanning the gap. CDR3 region: CSAQNAGQGHPSGEIQETQYF. DNA for the CDR3: TGCAGTGCCCAAAACGCGGGACAGGGGCACCCTAGCGGGGAGATTCAAGAGACCCAGTACTTC.